This is a list of T cell receptor beta chains from one sample in a study of cytomegalovirus exposure and HLA in healthy donors. Measured with immunoSEQ multiplex PCR; TCRdb has only the in-frame clones, and not every one. The sample consists of under 200,000 clones, around 96% of them appearing once. Sequenced sample: PBMCs. These receptors originate from a woman between 18 and 29 years old in good health and CMV-seronegative. The CDR3 runs from the conserved cysteine through the conserved F or W. Fields, in order: V gene, clone size, J gene, D gene, CDR3 protein, CDR3 DNA. D genes are given only for firm matches. Only part of the rows carry a size: once, few, many, or a class if the clone is expanded.

V: TRBV7-9
size: NA
J: TRBJ1-5
D: NA
CDR3: CASSLDSSNQPQHF
DNA: TGTGCCAGCAGTCTCGACAGTAGCAATCAGCCCCAGCATTTT

V: TRBV14
size: NA
J: TRBJ2-1
D: NA
CDR3: CASSPGFSSYNEQFF
DNA: TGTGCCAGCAGCCCGGGATTTAGCTCCTACAATGAGCAGTTCTTC

V: TRBV21-1
size: NA
J: TRBJ2-2
D: NA
CDR3: CASSTPLRVNTGELFF
DNA: TGTGCCAGCAGCACCCCGCTGAGGGTAAACACCGGGGAGCTGTTTTTT

V: TRBV7-2
size: NA
J: TRBJ1-1
D: NA
CDR3: CASSLVRAEAFF
DNA: TGTGCCAGCAGCTTAGTGCGCGCTGAAGCTTTCTTT

V: TRBV27
size: NA
J: TRBJ1-2
D: NA
CDR3: CASSSFGEADSLYGYTF
DNA: TGTGCCAGCAGTTCTTTCGGGGAGGCAGACTCCCTCTATGGCTACACCTTC

V: TRBV9
size: NA
J: TRBJ2-3
D: NA
CDR3: CASSSYDTQYF
DNA: TGTGCCAGCAGCTCCTATGATACGCAGTATTTT

V: TRBV7-2
size: NA
J: TRBJ2-1
D: TRBD1
CDR3: CASRPRAWTGGSDEQFF
DNA: TGTGCCAGCAGGCCTAGGGCATGGACAGGGGGTTCCGATGAGCAGTTCTTC

V: TRBV6-6
size: NA
J: TRBJ2-7
D: NA
CDR3: CASTRESEQYF
DNA: TGTGCCAGCACGAGGGAAAGCGAGCAGTACTTC

V: TRBV6-5
size: NA
J: TRBJ2-5
D: TRBD2
CDR3: CASSYRGGRKTQYF
DNA: TGTGCCAGCAGTTACCGGGGGGGCCGAAAGACCCAGTACTTC

V: TRBV4-1
size: NA
J: TRBJ2-2
D: TRBD2
CDR3: CASSAEGLAGGMTGELFF
DNA: TGCGCCAGCAGCGCAGAGGGACTAGCGGGGGGAATGACCGGGGAGCTGTTTTTT

V: TRBV5-4
size: NA
J: TRBJ2-3
D: TRBD1
CDR3: CASSSRDRRDTQYF
DNA: TGTGCCAGCAGCTCCCGGGACAGGCGGGATACGCAGTATTTT

V: TRBV4-1
size: NA
J: TRBJ1-2
D: NA
CDR3: CASSQGPQGNYGYTF
DNA: TGCGCCAGCAGCCAAGGTCCACAGGGCAACTATGGCTACACCTTC

V: TRBV5-1
size: NA
J: TRBJ1-4
D: TRBD1
CDR3: CASSQIPTGAGEKLFF
DNA: TGCGCCAGCAGCCAAATCCCGACAGGGGCGGGTGAAAAACTGTTTTTT

V: TRBV2
size: few
J: TRBJ1-3
D: NA
CDR3: CASGIRDSGNTIYF
DNA: TGTGCCAGCGGAATCCGGGACTCTGGAAACACCATATATTTT

V: TRBV4-2
size: NA
J: TRBJ2-4
D: TRBD2
CDR3: CASSQVSGGVAKNIQYF
DNA: TGTGCCAGCAGCCAAGTGAGCGGGGGCGTAGCCAAAAACATTCAGTACTTC

V: TRBV6-5
size: NA
J: TRBJ2-3
D: NA
CDR3: CASSRDNTDTQYF
DNA: TGTGCCAGCAGTAGGGACAACACAGATACGCAGTATTTT

V: TRBV5-1
size: NA
J: TRBJ1-3
D: NA
CDR3: CASSLPGGNSGNTIYF
DNA: TGCGCCAGCAGCTTGCCCGGGGGTAACTCTGGAAACACCATATATTTT

V: TRBV7-9
size: NA
J: TRBJ1-5
D: NA
CDR3: CASSSDRSYQPQHF
DNA: TGTGCCAGCAGCTCAGACAGGTCTTATCAGCCCCAGCATTTT

V: TRBV7-2
size: NA
J: TRBJ2-1
D: TRBD2
CDR3: CASSQGLAGSSYNEQFF
DNA: TGTGCCAGCAGCCAGGGACTAGCGGGGAGCTCCTACAATGAGCAGTTCTTC

V: TRBV5-1
size: NA
J: TRBJ1-1
D: NA
CDR3: CASSLVGGTQAFF
DNA: TGCGCCAGCAGCTTGGTGGGGGGGACCCAAGCTTTCTTT

V: TRBV27
size: NA
J: TRBJ2-3
D: TRBD1
CDR3: CASSQRTGGEDTQYF
DNA: TGTGCCAGCAGTCAACGGACAGGGGGAGAAGATACGCAGTATTTT

V: TRBV6-1
size: NA
J: TRBJ2-7
D: NA
CDR3: CASKASKYEQYF
DNA: TGTGCCAGCAAGGCTAGCAAGTACGAGCAGTACTTC

V: TRBV7-6
size: NA
J: TRBJ1-5
D: NA
CDR3: CASSLVTRGVQPQHF
DNA: TGTGCCAGCAGCTTAGTTACCAGGGGAGTTCAGCCCCAGCATTTT

V: TRBV18
size: NA
J: TRBJ2-3
D: NA
CDR3: CASSPSSDTQYF
DNA: TGTGCCAGCTCCCCGAGTTCAGATACGCAGTATTTT

V: TRBV2
size: NA
J: TRBJ1-6
D: TRBD1
CDR3: CASSEATGHSYNSPLHF
DNA: TGTGCCAGCAGTGAAGCGACAGGGCACTCCTATAATTCACCCCTCCACTTT

V: TRBV6-5
size: NA
J: TRBJ1-2
D: TRBD1
CDR3: CASSYRDRGYGYTF
DNA: TGTGCCAGCAGTTACCGGGACAGGGGATATGGCTACACCTTC

V: TRBV13
size: few
J: TRBJ2-1
D: TRBD2
CDR3: CASSHRGGANEQFF
DNA: TGTGCCAGCAGCCATCGCGGGGGGGCCAATGAGCAGTTCTTC

V: TRBV2
size: NA
J: TRBJ1-1
D: NA
CDR3: CASRATMTEAFF
DNA: TGTGCCAGCAGGGCGACAATGACTGAAGCTTTCTTT

V: TRBV9
size: NA
J: TRBJ2-3
D: TRBD1
CDR3: CASSVQGATSTDTQYF
DNA: TGTGCCAGCAGCGTACAGGGGGCGACGAGCACAGATACGCAGTATTTT

V: TRBV5-6
size: NA
J: TRBJ2-5
D: NA
CDR3: CASSLSHRETQYF
DNA: TGTGCCAGCAGCTTATCTCATCGGGAGACCCAGTACTTC

V: TRBV7-9
size: NA
J: TRBJ1-2
D: NA
CDR3: CASSLKGLGYGYTF
DNA: TGTGCCAGCAGCTTAAAGGGGTTGGGCTATGGCTACACCTTC

V: TRBV9
size: NA
J: TRBJ1-6
D: TRBD1
CDR3: CASSAQGVHSPLHF
DNA: TGTGCCAGCAGCGCCCAGGGGGTGCATTCACCCCTCCACTTT

V: TRBV6-5
size: NA
J: TRBJ2-3
D: NA
CDR3: CASTSPTDTQYF
DNA: TGTGCCAGCACTAGCCCCACAGATACGCAGTATTTT

V: TRBV4-2
size: NA
J: TRBJ2-3
D: TRBD2
CDR3: CASSQPVAGGTDTQYF
DNA: TGTGCCAGCAGCCAGCCGGTAGCGGGGGGCACAGATACGCAGTATTTT

V: TRBV18
size: NA
J: TRBJ2-3
D: NA
CDR3: CASSSSWTTTDTQYF
DNA: TGTGCCAGCTCCTCCTCGTGGACTACCACAGATACGCAGTATTTT

V: TRBV9
size: NA
J: TRBJ2-3
D: NA
CDR3: CASRGTSTDTQYF
DNA: TGTGCCAGCAGGGGGACTAGCACAGATACGCAGTATTTT

V: TRBV5-1
size: NA
J: TRBJ2-5
D: TRBD2
CDR3: CASSPGLAGGKETQYF
DNA: TGCGCCAGCAGTCCCGGACTAGCGGGGGGGAAAGAGACCCAGTACTTC

V: TRBV7-9
size: NA
J: TRBJ1-1
D: NA
CDR3: CASSLGGSDTEAFF
DNA: TGTGCCAGCAGCTTGGGGGGGTCGGACACTGAAGCTTTCTTT

V: TRBV2
size: NA
J: TRBJ2-7
D: NA
CDR3: CASTTPDTSWAYEQYF
DNA: TGTGCCAGCACGACCCCAGACACCTCGTGGGCCTACGAGCAGTACTTC

V: TRBV29-1
size: NA
J: TRBJ1-1
D: NA
CDR3: CSVIQTGSNTEAFF
DNA: TGCAGCGTTATACAAACAGGGTCGAACACTGAAGCTTTCTTT

V: TRBV11-3
size: NA
J: TRBJ2-3
D: TRBD2
CDR3: CASSLNSGGALGTDTQYF
DNA: TGTGCCAGCAGCCTAAATAGCGGGGGGGCCCTAGGCACAGATACGCAGTATTTT

V: TRBV29-1
size: NA
J: TRBJ1-2
D: TRBD1
CDR3: CSGTGVSGYTF
DNA: TGCAGCGGAACAGGGGTGTCTGGCTACACCTTC

V: TRBV27
size: NA
J: TRBJ2-7
D: NA
CDR3: CASKPAGKNYEQYF
DNA: TGTGCCAGCAAACCGGCAGGGAAAAACTACGAGCAGTACTTC

V: TRBV4-1
size: NA
J: TRBJ2-1
D: TRBD2
CDR3: CASSPYHTGTSGGRIYNEQFF
DNA: TGCGCCAGCAGCCCCTACCACACGGGGACTAGCGGGGGGCGGATCTACAATGAGCAGTTCTTC

V: TRBV6-5
size: NA
J: TRBJ1-2
D: NA
CDR3: CASGNRDFGYTF
DNA: TGTGCCAGCGGGAACAGGGATTTTGGCTACACCTTC